This T cell receptor beta chain was identified during a study of human T cells and chemical hapten exposure. Only a few counts were recorded for this clonotype. The target antigen is unknown. A single record per CDR3 protein comes from TCRdb applying MiXCR to the RACE reads. The table has 70,000 to 90,000 distinct CDR3 sequences, around 9.3% seen once. The time point was: patch test 2, 6 weeks after DPC sensitization. As for treatment: therapeutic diphenylcyclopropenone sensitization with weekly scalp DPC. The CDR3 is made up of 15 amino acids. V shed 4 bases and J 12 bases; nucleotides not matched to a gene: 11. Germline lookup yields CDR1 SGHDN and CDR2 FVKESK. The study's findings and limits: Expanded TCRs clustered into significantly more large CDR3 similarity groups than controls, the analysis revealed.

The chain couples TRBV14 to TRBJ2-1; 11 bases are a match to TRBD2. The TCR was taken from a woman between 45 and 60 years old with alopecia areata. Some clones in this sample may be carry-over from other donors' samples. The starting material was whole blood, obtained in connection with sensitization to the hapten diphenylcyclopropenone (DPC). The CDR3 reads CASSPPDSGRAVQFF. CDR3 sequence (DNA): TGTGCCAGCAGCCCACCCGATAGCGGGAGGGCCGTGCAGTTCTTC.